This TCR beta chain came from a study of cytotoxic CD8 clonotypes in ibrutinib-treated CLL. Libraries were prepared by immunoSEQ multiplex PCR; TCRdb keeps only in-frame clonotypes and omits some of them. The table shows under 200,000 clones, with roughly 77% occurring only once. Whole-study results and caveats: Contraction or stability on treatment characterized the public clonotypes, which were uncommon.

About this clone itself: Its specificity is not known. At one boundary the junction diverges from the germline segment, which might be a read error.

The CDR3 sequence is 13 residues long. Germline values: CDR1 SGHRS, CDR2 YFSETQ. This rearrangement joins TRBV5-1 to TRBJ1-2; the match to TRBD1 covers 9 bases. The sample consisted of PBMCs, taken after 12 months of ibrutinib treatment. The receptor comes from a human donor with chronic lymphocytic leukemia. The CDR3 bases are TGTGCCAGCAGCGATACAGGGGGCAATGGCTACACCTTC. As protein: CASSDTGGNGYTF.